Listed below are T cell receptor beta chains from one sample, sequenced in a study of T cells in Graves' hyperthyroidism and ophthalmopathy. TCRdb reanalysed the multiplex PCR reads using MiXCR and keeps one entry per CDR3 protein. The sample includes hundreds of thousands of distinct CDR3 sequences, over 12% of them seen just once. The sample consisted of blood. The receptor source for this set is a man aged 50-59 years with Graves' ophthalmopathy. Each CDR3 is given with its conserved first and last residue. Fields, in order: J gene, V gene, clone size, CDR3 protein. Size values are once, few and many counts, or a class for expanded clones, and some rows have none.

>TRBJ2-1|TRBV12-3/TRBV12-4|many
CASSFVSYEQFF
>TRBJ2-3|TRBV20-1|many
CSASGASTDTQYF
>TRBJ2-3|TRBV7-8|.
CASSPWGLAGRDTQYF
>TRBJ2-5|TRBV5-6|many
CASSLLSGPQETQYF
>TRBJ2-1|TRBV5-1|few
CASSFTHNEQFF
>TRBJ1-1|TRBV2|.
CASSVRGGVEAFF
>TRBJ1-1|TRBV7-8|few
CASSQGQGEEAFF
>TRBJ2-5|TRBV6-2/TRBV6-3|.
CASSHRTGGRETQYF
>TRBJ2-1|TRBV7-2|many
CASSFSWRRVYNEQFF
>TRBJ2-5|TRBV4-1|many
CASSQVFARKAYQETQYF
>TRBJ2-3|TRBV20-1|.
CSGSGVWGRIENTDTQYF
>TRBJ2-1|TRBV29-1|.
CSASGTSGRGNEQFF
>TRBJ2-2|TRBV9|few
CASSVAAGGFTGELFF
>TRBJ2-5|TRBV7-9|.
CASRATGGQETQYF
>TRBJ2-2|TRBV27|few
CASSLLLRLGELFF
>TRBJ2-3|TRBV27|many
CASPHRGSGRNGTDTQYF
>TRBJ2-5|TRBV2|many
CASSEVYGGIQTETQYF
>TRBJ1-5|TRBV19|.
CASNQGGNQPQHF
>TRBJ2-3|TRBV7-2|few
CASSLFHRIAEVWDTQYF
>TRBJ1-1|TRBV20-1|many
CSYEDGMNTEAFF
>TRBJ2-3|TRBV9|many
CASSVTSGRATDTQYF
>TRBJ2-7|TRBV2|.
CASSDRPGYGQYF
>TRBJ1-2|TRBV29-1|few
CSGGVANYGYTF
>TRBJ2-1|TRBV10-1|.
CASSERGTGDYNEQFF